These 30 T cell receptor beta chains share one sample of origin, sequenced in a study of CD4+ T cells in melanoma. Produced via immunoSEQ multiplex PCR; TCRdb's table is partial and in-frame only. The table shows tens of thousands of clones, with over 60% occurring only once. The sequenced sample consisted of tumor tissue. These receptors were taken from a human donor with melanoma.

The V and J genes are TRBV4-2 and TRBJ1-6; D call uncertain. The CDR3 is 13 residues long. Germline-derived CDR1 and CDR2 are LGHNA and YNFKEQ. The V and J ends lost 0 bases and 6 bases respectively, with 3 bases between them. Written as DNA, the CDR3 is TGTGCCAGCAGCCAAGACCCTAATTCACCCCTCCACTTT. Amino acids: CASSQDPNSPLHF.

V and J are TRBV6-5 and TRBJ2-7; TRBD1 aligns across 7 bases. With V trimmed by 2 bases and J by 7 bases, 5 bases remained unmatched. CDR3 size: 13 residues. Germline CDR1 is MNHEY and CDR2 is SVGAGI. As DNA, the CDR3 is TGTGCCAGCAGTTACAACCTACAGGGGGAGCAGTACTTC. Translated, it gives CASSYNLQGEQYF.

This chain links TRBV30 with TRBJ1-4; TRBD1 aligns across 8 bases. This CDR3 has 18 amino acids. With V trimmed by 0 bases and J by 4 bases, 13 bases remained unmatched. Germline loops: CDR1 GTSNPN, CDR2 SVGIG (reference sequence). CDR3: CAWSVRQGANLLNEKLFF. In DNA, the CDR3 is TGTGCCTGGAGTGTAAGGCAGGGGGCGAACCTCCTTAATGAAAAACTGTTTTTT.

The genes are TRBV7-9 and TRBJ1-1; no clear D. The CDR3 length is 13 residues. V was clipped by 4 bases and J by 4 bases, with 10 bases between them. Germline V lookup: CDR1 SEHNR, CDR2 FQNEAQ (reference sequence). The CDR3 DNA follows: TGTGCCAGCAGCTCCGGCCTCCTCACTGAAGCTTTCTTT. Its protein is CASSSGLLTEAFF. Together with reference TRBV7-9 and TRBJ1-1, the CDR3 gives the full variable domain: DTGVSQNPRHKITKRGQNVTFRCDPISEHNRLYWYRQTLGQGPEFLTYFQNEAQLEKSRLLSDRFSAERPKGSFSTLEIQRTEQGDSAMYLCASSSGLLTEAFFGQGTRLTVV.

The chain's CDR3 is CASRWGGQVNTEAFF. CDR3 bases: TGCGCCAGCAGGTGGGGGGGGCAGGTGAACACTGAAGCTTTCTTT. The J gene is TRBJ1-1, the V gene TRBV10-2; D is perhaps TRBD1 (6 bases). V dropped 6 bases and J dropped 0 bases, with 14 bases sitting between them. The CDR3 consists of 15 residues. CDR1 and CDR2 from the germline V gene are WSHSY and SAAADI.

This chain joins TRBV5-1 and TRBJ1-1, with a tentative D call TRBD1 (5 bases). From germline, CDR1 is SGHRS and CDR2 YFSETQ. This CDR3 region has 14 residues. V lost 7 bases, J lost 0 bases, and 13 bases lay in between. The CDR3 sequence is CASQEGWVNTEAFF. Written as DNA, the CDR3 is TGCGCCAGCCAAGAGGGGTGGGTGAACACTGAAGCTTTCTTT. The whole variable domain, filled in from reference TRBV5-1 and TRBJ1-1, reads KAGVTQTPRYLIKTRGQQVTLSCSPISGHRSVSWYQQTPGQGLQFLFEYFSETQRNKGNFPGRFSGRQFSNSRSEMNVSTLELGDSALYLCASQEGWVNTEAFFGQGTRLTVV.

This chain uses TRBV7-9 with TRBJ1-1; 7 bases agree with TRBD1. CDR3 length: 16 amino acids. Per the germline V gene, CDR1 is SEHNR and CDR2 is FQNEAQ (reference sequence). The V segment lost 5 bases and the J segment 2 bases; nucleotides outside the gene matches: 11. This CDR3 reads CASSHSRDRINTEAFF. The CDR3 DNA is TGTGCCAGCAGCCACTCCCGGGACAGAATTAACACTGAAGCTTTCTTT. Full variable domain (missing parts from reference TRBV7-9 and TRBJ1-1): DTGVSQNPRHKITKRGQNVTFRCDPISEHNRLYWYRQTLGQGPEFLTYFQNEAQLEKSRLLSDRFSAERPKGSFSTLEIQRTEQGDSAMYLCASSHSRDRINTEAFFGQGTRLTVV.

The V call is TRBV7-9, the J call TRBJ2-2; 9 nucleotides align to TRBD2. V gave up 3 bases and J gave up 1 base; unmatched junction bases: 3. Germline loops: CDR1 SEHNR, CDR2 FQNEAQ (reference sequence). There are 16 residues in the CDR3. Here the CDR3 DNA reads TGTGCCAGCAGCTTCCCGACTAGCGGGAACACCGGGGAGCTGTTTTTT. Translated, it gives CASSFPTSGNTGELFF. Using reference TRBV7-9 and TRBJ2-2 for the parts outside the CDR3, the full variable domain is DTGVSQNPRHKITKRGQNVTFRCDPISEHNRLYWYRQTLGQGPEFLTYFQNEAQLEKSRLLSDRFSAERPKGSFSTLEIQRTEQGDSAMYLCASSFPTSGNTGELFFGEGSRLTVL.

This clone is medium-sized (0.01 to 0.1%). The rearrangement uses TRBV29-1 and TRBJ1-1; D remains unclear. Germline V gene sequence: CDR1 SQVTM, CDR2 ANQGSEA. Trimming left V 0 bases short and J 5 bases short, with 10 bases between. The CDR3 is 13 amino acids. CDR3 loop: CSVEDPPGTEAFF. CDR3 nucleotides: TGCAGCGTTGAAGATCCCCCGGGGACTGAAGCTTTCTTT.

The rearrangement uses TRBV10-3 and TRBJ1-5; a possible D gene is TRBD1 (6 bases). CDR3 length: 15 amino acids. Trimming took 6 bases from V and 3 from J, leaving 15 bases between them. CDR1 is ENHRY and CDR2 is SYGVKD in the germline V gene. Here the CDR3 reads CAISQTGILNQPQHF. The CDR3 DNA sequence: TGTGCCATCAGCCAGACAGGAATACTCAATCAGCCCCAGCATTTT.

This clone was seen once. The chain is built from TRBV30 and TRBJ2-2; D is perhaps TRBD1 (5 bases). V was shortened by 1 base and J by 1 base, with 7 bases between the two germline ends. CDR3 length equals 14 residues. Germline V gene sequence: CDR1 GTSNPN, CDR2 SVGIG (reference sequence). The CDR3 nucleotides read TGTGCCTGGAGTGCAGGGCTGAACACCGGGGAGCTGTTTTTT. This sequence encodes CAWSAGLNTGELFF. Full variable domain (outside the CDR3, taken from reference TRBV30 and TRBJ2-2): SQTIHQWPATLVQPVGSPLSLECTVEGTSNPNLYWYRQAAGRGLQLLFYSVGIGQISSEVPQNLSASRPQDRQFILSSKKLLLSDSGFYLCAWSAGLNTGELFFGEGSRLTVL.

This chain joins TRBV4-2 and TRBJ1-1; weak D call: TRBD1 (6 bases). This CDR3 spans 15 amino acids. Trimming pared 4 bases from V and 0 bases from J, leaving 12 bases between. Germline V lookup: CDR1 LGHNA, CDR2 YNFKEQ. Written as DNA, the CDR3 is TGTGCCAGCAGCCTCAACAGGGTGATGAACACTGAAGCTTTCTTT. Its protein product is CASSLNRVMNTEAFF.

The V and J genes are TRBV28 and TRBJ1-1; no clear D. CDR3 length: 12 amino acids. CDR1 and CDR2 from the germline V gene are MDHEN and SYDVKM. The V end lost 5 bases, the J end lost 5 bases, and 9 bases lay between the germline ends. CDR3 in amino acids: CASSLSWTEAFF. CDR3 sequence (DNA): TGTGCCAGCAGTCTAAGTTGGACTGAAGCTTTCTTT.

The CDR3 DNA sequence: TGTGCCAGCAGCGACGGACAGGGGGAGCGAGAGACCCAGTACTTC. Translation gives CASSDGQGERETQYF. The chain combines TRBV11-2 with TRBJ2-5; 10 bases fit TRBD1. The ends lost 5 bases at V and 4 bases at J; junction bases unmatched: 7. This CDR3 has 15 residues. Per germline, CDR1 SGHAT and CDR2 FQNNGV.

This clone has more than one count but fewer than ten. V is TRBV7-2 and J is TRBJ2-7; D may be TRBD1 (6 bases). This CDR3 contains 13 residues. V was trimmed by 5 bases and J by 3 bases, leaving 11 bases between them. Germline V gene data show CDR1 as SGHTA and CDR2 as FQGNSA. The CDR3 reads CASSLSGDYEQYF. The CDR3, as DNA: TGTGCCAGCAGCCTATCAGGGGACTACGAGCAGTACTTC.

J is TRBJ1-2 and V is TRBV28; the match to TRBD1 covers 8 bases. The CDR3 length is 16 residues. With 8 bases clipped from V and 1 base from J, the junction kept 12 bases outside the gene matches. The V gene's germline CDR1 is MDHEN and CDR2 SYDVKM. CDR3 amino acids: CASVPGAGGGNYGYTF. In DNA, the CDR3 is TGTGCCAGCGTCCCGGGGGCAGGGGGCGGTAACTATGGCTACACCTTC.

The J gene is TRBJ2-7, the V gene TRBV11-2; D ambiguous. The CDR3 runs 14 residues. Trimming left V 3 bases short and J 4 bases short, with 13 bases between. Germline CDR1 reads SGHAT; CDR2 reads FQNNGV. The CDR3 DNA is TGTGCCAGCAGCTTGCCTAATCCGTGGTACGAGCAGTACTTC. It translates to CASSLPNPWYEQYF. Using reference TRBV11-2 and TRBJ2-7 for the parts outside the CDR3, the full variable domain is EAGVAQSPRYKIIEKRQSVAFWCNPISGHATLYWYQQILGQGPKLLIQFQNNGVVDDSQLPKDRFSAERLKGVDSTLKIQPAKLEDSAVYLCASSLPNPWYEQYFGPGTRLTVT.

This clone occurred a few times. At one end the junction does not follow the germline gene, possibly because of a read error. The rearrangement uses TRBV7-6 and TRBJ1-2; D is possibly TRBD1 (5 bases). Germline lookup yields CDR1 SGHVS and CDR2 FNYEAQ. CDR3 size: 13 residues. This chain's CDR3 is CASSWQGWDGYTF. The CDR3 nucleotides read TGCGCCAGCAGCTGGCAGGGATGGGATGGCTACACCTTC.

This chain joins TRBV7-3 and TRBJ2-5, with 9 bases aligning to TRBD2. Germline V gene data show CDR1 as SGHTA and CDR2 as FQGTGA. Germline trimming cut 5 bases from V and 2 bases from J; bases unmatched to any gene: 3. This CDR3 has 14 residues. The CDR3 nucleotides are TGTGCCAGCAGCCCTAGCGGGGTACAAGAGACCCAGTACTTC. This translates into CASSPSGVQETQYF.

V gene TRBV25-1 combines with J gene TRBJ2-7, with 8 bases identical to TRBD1. In germline, CDR1 is MGHDK, CDR2 SYGVNS. The CDR3 length is 14 residues. With 3 bases clipped from V and 5 bases from J, the junction kept 6 bases outside the gene matches. The CDR3 sequence is CASSETGAAHEQYF. The CDR3 nucleotides are TGTGCCAGCAGTGAGACAGGGGCTGCCCACGAGCAGTACTTC.

The rearrangement links TRBV28 to TRBJ1-1; 8 nucleotides align to TRBD1. V was clipped by 6 bases and J by 5 bases; unmatched bases: 8. Germline assignment: CDR1 MDHEN and CDR2 SYDVKM. CDR3 length: 14 amino acids. The CDR3 DNA reads as TGTGCCAGCAGATCGACAGGGGCATGGACTGAAGCTTTCTTT. Amino acid sequence: CASRSTGAWTEAFF.

The V gene is TRBV7-9, the J gene TRBJ2-6; D gene unclear. The CDR3 length is 17 residues. Germline V gene lookup returns CDR1 SEHNR and CDR2 FQNEAQ (reference sequence). Trimming cost V 4 bases and J 2 bases, with 15 bases left between them. The CDR3 nucleotides are TGTGCCAGCAGCTCCACACAGAGGTGGGCTGGGGCCAACGTCCTGACTTTC. This sequence encodes CASSSTQRWAGANVLTF.

The rearrangement links TRBV12-5 to TRBJ2-1; 8 bases match TRBD1. The CDR3 contains 15 residues. The germline gives CDR1 LGHNT, CDR2 FRNRAP. The ends lost 6 bases at V and 8 bases at J; junction bases unmatched: 12. CDR3 in amino acids: CASGPGGRGLDEQFF. The DNA of the CDR3 is TGTGCTAGTGGCCCTGGGGGCAGGGGGCTAGATGAGCAGTTCTTC. The full variable domain, rest sourced from reference TRBV12-5 and TRBJ2-1, is DARVTQTPRHKVTEMGQEVTMRCQPILGHNTVFWYRQTMMQGLELLAYFRNRAPLDDSGMPKDRFSAEMPDATLATLKIQPSEPRDSAVYFCASGPGGRGLDEQFFGPGTRLTVL.

The rearrangement uses TRBV5-1 and TRBJ2-4; TRBD1 aligns across 8 bases. The germline V gene encodes CDR1 SGHRS and CDR2 YFSETQ. The CDR3 covers 15 residues. V dropped 5 bases and J dropped 0; count of bases not matched to a gene: 4. The CDR3 bases are TGCGCCAGCAGGGAAGGACAGGGAGCCAAAAACATTCAGTACTTC. Translated: CASREGQGAKNIQYF.

This chain uses TRBV7-2 with TRBJ2-2; 9 bases map to TRBD1. V trimming: 5 bases; J trimming: 5 bases; junction bases outside the gene matches: 9. The germline V gene has CDR1 SGHTA and CDR2 FQGNSA. This CDR3 contains 16 residues. In DNA form, the CDR3 reads TGTGCCAGCAGCGTAACAGGGGGCGTATTAACCGGGGAGCTGTTTTTT. Amino acid sequence: CASSVTGGVLTGELFF.

The rearrangement uses TRBV7-3 and TRBJ2-3; no definite D call. Trimming left V 4 bases short and J 4 bases short, with 12 bases between. The length of the CDR3 is 14 residues. Germline lookup yields CDR1 SGHTA and CDR2 FQGTGA. CDR3 bases: TGTGCCAGCAGCTCCCCGACCCAGCCAGATACGCAGTATTTT. Translation: CASSSPTQPDTQYF.

V usage is TRBV18 and J usage is TRBJ2-5; D not resolved. Germline assignment: CDR1 KGHSH and CDR2 LQKENI. The CDR3 has 12 residues. Trimming shortened V by 4 bases and J by 0 bases, and 3 bases separated the two germline ends. In nucleotides, the CDR3 is TGTGCCAGCTCACGAAACCAAGAGACCCAGTACTTC. Residues: CASSRNQETQYF.

V gene TRBV28 combines with J gene TRBJ1-1; D may be TRBD1 (5 bases). This CDR3 has 13 amino acids. The V gene lost 5 bases and the J gene lost 1 base, with 8 bases spanning the gap. From germline, CDR1 is MDHEN and CDR2 SYDVKM. This CDR3 is CASSIRANTEAFF. In nucleotides, the CDR3 is TGTGCCAGCAGTATCAGGGCGAACACTGAAGCTTTCTTT.

V usage is TRBV2 and J usage is TRBJ2-1; a possible D gene is TRBD2 (5 bases). The CDR3 has 14 residues. V lost 2 bases, J lost 12 bases, and 17 bases lay in between. Germline V CDR1 and CDR2: SNHLY, FYNNEI. CDR3 DNA sequence: TGTGCCAGCAGTGAAATAGGACTCCCGGGCATGCAGTTCTTC. Its translation is CASSEIGLPGMQFF.

J is TRBJ2-3 and V is TRBV13, with unresolved D. Germline CDR1 PRHDT, CDR2 FYEKMQ (reference sequence). V was trimmed by 0 bases and J by 5 bases, leaving 6 bases between them. This CDR3 contains 13 residues. Written as DNA, the CDR3 is TGTGCCAGCAGCTTAGGATCAATAGATACGCAGTATTTT. This sequence encodes CASSLGSIDTQYF.